This T cell receptor beta chain was recorded in a study of cytomegalovirus exposure and HLA in healthy donors. Findings and caveats of the study: Among immune exposure information, only CMV serostatus was available. A later analysis reported that several of the most significant clusters appeared to be linked to common viral pathogens, among them Epstein-Barr virus. In a later analysis, the majority of CMV-associated beta chains seemingly showed HLA restriction.

Details on this clone: Its target is unknown.

The CDR3 loop spans 13 amino acids. Trimming cost V 6 bases and J 3 bases, with 9 bases left between them. Germline lookup yields CDR1 LNHDA and CDR2 SQIVND (reference sequence). Samples came from healthy bone marrow donors. PCR amplification relied on 60 Vbeta primers (plus 13 Jbeta primers). Assay used: immunoSEQ multiplex PCR; TCRdb lists only in-frame clones, some missing. The sample lists fewer than 45,000 clones; 90% to 95% were seen once. The gene calls are TRBV19 and TRBJ1-5; unclear D gene. The clonotype was recovered from a woman aged 18-29 years in good health and CMV-seronegative. The sample taken for sequencing was PBMCs. In DNA, the CDR3 is TGTGCCAGTAGCGAACAGCCCAATCAGCCCCAGCATTTT. It translates to CASSEQPNQPQHF.